A selection of T cell receptor beta chains follows, all from one sample in a study of vaccination and CD4 T cells after COVID-19. These receptors have no identified antigens. TCRdb re-called the PCR reads with MiXCR, one entry per CDR3 protein. The table records 16,000 or so distinct CDR3 sequences, about 45% of them present only once. The input for sequencing was CD4+ T cells from blood, cultured in vitro, taken about 7 months after SARS-CoV-2 vaccination. All receptors come from a human donor who had recovered from COVID-19. Both conserved end residues are part of each CDR3. A D gene is named only where the DNA matches it firmly. Clone size is given for some rows only: seen once, a few or many times, or a class if the clone is expanded.

clone_size	v_call	j_call	d_call	cdr3_aa	cdr3_nt
.	TRBV7-6	TRBJ2-7	.	CASSLARGREQYF	TGTGCCAGCAGCTTAGCCAGGGGGAGGGAGCAGTACTTC
.	TRBV19	TRBJ2-1	.	CASSISEDNEQFF	TGTGCCAGTAGTATCTCGGAGGACAATGAGCAGTTCTTC
.	TRBV7-9	TRBJ2-7	TRBD1	CASSLSLPDRGYYEQYF	TGTGCCAGCAGCTTGTCGCTCCCCGACAGGGGCTACTACGAGCAGTACTTC
once	TRBV2	TRBJ2-7	.	CASSWGYEQYF	TGTGCCAGCAGTTGGGGTTACGAGCAGTACTTC
.	TRBV5-1	TRBJ2-7	TRBD1	CASSLEGGQVGDEQYF	TGCGCCAGCAGCTTGGAAGGCGGACAGGTGGGCGACGAGCAGTACTTC
.	TRBV7-2	TRBJ2-7	TRBD2	CASSLVPPLGLAGGYYEQYF	TGTGCCAGCAGCTTAGTTCCCCCCCTGGGACTAGCGGGGGGTTACTACGAGCAGTACTTC
.	TRBV6-2/TRBV6-3	TRBJ1-2	.	CASSPIGRYYYGYTF	TGTGCCAGCAGTCCCATAGGGAGGTATTACTATGGCTACACCTTC
.	TRBV20-1	TRBJ2-7	TRBD1	CSAQHRLRTGLHEQYF	TGCAGTGCCCAACACAGACTTCGGACAGGGTTGCACGAGCAGTACTTC
.	TRBV20-1	TRBJ2-7	.	CSAVTPWLYEQYF	TGCAGTGCCGTGACCCCCTGGCTCTACGAGCAGTACTTC
few	TRBV7-8	TRBJ1-6	TRBD1	CASSFRTGGSPLHF	TGTGCCAGCAGCTTCAGGACAGGGGGATCACCCCTCCACTTT
few	TRBV24-1	TRBJ1-2	.	CAKTTGLPYYGYTF	TGTGCCAAAACCACAGGTTTGCCCTACTATGGCTACACCTTC
.	TRBV20-1	TRBJ2-2	.	CSARGNTGELFF	TGCAGTGCTAGGGGTAACACCGGGGAGCTGTTTTTT
.	TRBV6-1	TRBJ2-5	.	CASSVGGQKTQYF	TGTGCCAGCAGTGTGGGGGGCCAAAAGACCCAGTACTTC
.	TRBV11-1	TRBJ2-5	.	CASSLDYQETQYF	TGTGCCAGCAGCTTGGACTACCAAGAGACCCAGTACTTC
.	TRBV2	TRBJ2-5	TRBD1	CASSDNRGSGETQYF	TGTGCCAGCAGCGACAACAGGGGGAGTGGAGAGACCCAGTACTTC